This T cell receptor beta chain derives from a study of blood T cells in healthy people across ages. Primers used in a second PCR of roughly 7 to 11 cycles were a sample-barcoded 5' primer and a J-beta primer mix. Each CDR3 protein gets one entry after TCRdb re-called the 5' RACE reads with MiXCR. The sample contains more than 1.4 million distinct CDR3 sequences, roughly 40% of which appear only once. Per the germline V gene, CDR1 is SNHLY and CDR2 is FYNNEI. J lost 2 bases, V lost 7 bases, and 11 bases had no gene match. This CDR3 is built from 17 residues. The V gene is TRBV2, the J gene TRBJ2-2; 9 bases align to TRBD2. This clonotype originated in a woman between 18 and 30 years old in good health. What was sequenced was blood. The CDR3 loop reads CASKKGLAGLNTGELFF. Written as DNA, the CDR3 is TGTGCCAGCAAGAAAGGGCTAGCGGGACTCAACACCGGGGAGCTGTTTTTT. Together with reference TRBV2 and TRBJ2-2, the CDR3 gives the full variable domain: EPEVTQTPSHQVTQMGQEVILRCVPISNHLYFYWYRQILGQKVEFLVSFYNNEISEKSEIFDDQFSVERPDGSNFTLKIRSTKLEDSAMYFCASKKGLAGLNTGELFFGEGSRLTVL.